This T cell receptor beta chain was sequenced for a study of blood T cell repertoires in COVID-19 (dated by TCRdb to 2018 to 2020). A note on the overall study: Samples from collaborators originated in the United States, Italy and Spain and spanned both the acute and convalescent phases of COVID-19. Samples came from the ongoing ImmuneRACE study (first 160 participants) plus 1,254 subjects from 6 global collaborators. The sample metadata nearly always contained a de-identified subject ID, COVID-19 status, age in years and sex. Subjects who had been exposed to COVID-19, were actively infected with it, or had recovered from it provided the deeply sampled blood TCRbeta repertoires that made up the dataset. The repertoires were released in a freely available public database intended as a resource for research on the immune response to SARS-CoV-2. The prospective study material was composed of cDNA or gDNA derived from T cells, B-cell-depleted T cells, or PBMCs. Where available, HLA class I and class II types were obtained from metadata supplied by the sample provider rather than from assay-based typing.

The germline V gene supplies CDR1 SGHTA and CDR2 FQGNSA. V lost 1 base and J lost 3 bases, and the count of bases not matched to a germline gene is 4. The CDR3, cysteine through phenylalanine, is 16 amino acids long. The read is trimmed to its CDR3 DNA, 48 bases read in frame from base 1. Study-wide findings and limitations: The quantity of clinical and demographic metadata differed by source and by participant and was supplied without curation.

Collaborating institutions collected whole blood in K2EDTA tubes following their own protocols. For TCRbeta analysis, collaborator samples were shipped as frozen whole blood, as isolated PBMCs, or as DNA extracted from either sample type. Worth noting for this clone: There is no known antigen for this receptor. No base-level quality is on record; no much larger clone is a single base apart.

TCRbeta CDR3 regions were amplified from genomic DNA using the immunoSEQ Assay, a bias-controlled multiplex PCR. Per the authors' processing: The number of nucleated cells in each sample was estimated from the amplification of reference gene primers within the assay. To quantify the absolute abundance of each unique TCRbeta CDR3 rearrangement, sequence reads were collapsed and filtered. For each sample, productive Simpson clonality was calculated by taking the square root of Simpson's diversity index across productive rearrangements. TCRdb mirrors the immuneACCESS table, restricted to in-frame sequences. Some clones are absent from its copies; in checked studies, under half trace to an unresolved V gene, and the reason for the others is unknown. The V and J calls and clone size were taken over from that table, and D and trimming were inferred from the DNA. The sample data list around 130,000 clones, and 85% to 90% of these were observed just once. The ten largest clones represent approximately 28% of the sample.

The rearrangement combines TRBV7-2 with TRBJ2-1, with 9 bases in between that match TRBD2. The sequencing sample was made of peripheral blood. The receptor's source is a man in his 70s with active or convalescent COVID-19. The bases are TGTGCCAGCAGCTTAGTTATAGCGGGAGACTACAATGAGCAGTTCTTC. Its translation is CASSLVIAGDYNEQFF.